This paragraph covers one T cell receptor beta chain sequence. As yet, its antigen is unknown. Regions amplified from RNA transcripts were the TCR beta CDR3 regions. Researchers ran a first-round RT-PCR on the TCR CDR3 using the HTBI primer set. TCRdb ran MiXCR on the multiplex PCR reads and lists one entry per CDR3 protein. Here the sample spans around 440,000 distinct CDR3 sequences, approximately 14% being singletons. V dropped 0 bases and J dropped 6; count of bases not matched to a gene: 7. CDR3 length equals 15 residues. Germline loops: CDR1 DFQATT, CDR2 SNEGSKA (reference sequence). Patients aged 18 to 65 with hyperthyroidism were newly diagnosed, with duration under 2 months. Exclusion followed for patients with uncontrolled infection, other autoimmune disease, pregnancy or lactation. This sample was taken from a study of T cells in Graves' hyperthyroidism and ophthalmopathy. The study's findings and limits: Most thyroid clonotypes expanded above 0.001 appeared in blood too. Median prediction lead before ophthalmopathy onset was 6 to 8 months with the model.

This TCR was recovered from a woman aged 18-29 years with Graves' hyperthyroidism. This rearrangement joins TRBV20-1 to TRBJ2-1, with 8 bases identical to TRBD1. Material for sequencing was blood. The CDR3 spells CSARDGTGGINEQFF. The CDR3 DNA follows: TGCAGTGCTAGAGACGGGACAGGAGGAATCAATGAGCAGTTCTTC.